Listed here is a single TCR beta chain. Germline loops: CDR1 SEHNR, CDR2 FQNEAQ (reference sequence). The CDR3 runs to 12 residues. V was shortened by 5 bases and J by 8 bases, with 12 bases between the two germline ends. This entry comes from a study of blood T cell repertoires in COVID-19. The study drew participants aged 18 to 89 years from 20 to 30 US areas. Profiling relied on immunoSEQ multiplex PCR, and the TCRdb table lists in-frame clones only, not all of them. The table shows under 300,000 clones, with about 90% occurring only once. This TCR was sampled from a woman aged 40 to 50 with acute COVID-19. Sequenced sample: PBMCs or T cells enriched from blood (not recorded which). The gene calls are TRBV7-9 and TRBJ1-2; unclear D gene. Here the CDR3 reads CASSTKGGGYTF. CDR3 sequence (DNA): TGTGCCAGCAGCACGAAGGGCGGGGGCTACACCTTC.